Here is one T cell receptor beta chain with its context. Its antigen is unidentified. A 5'RACE template switching approach incorporating UMIs was used to make TCR beta cDNA. Using the 5' RACE reads, TCRdb records one entry per CDR3 protein without DNA. The listing contains 120,000 to 150,000 distinct CDR3 sequences. This record belongs to a study of T cells expressing NK-cell markers. As for the study in general: Serological testing identified most of the eight sequenced donors as HCMV-seropositive and one as seronegative.

The study's findings and limits: Dominance of the CD3+CD56-NKG2C+ fraction by these clonotypes also held in a few donors.

There are 16 residues in the CDR3. Per germline, CDR1 LNHNV and CDR2 YYDKDF (reference sequence). The V gene is TRBV15, the J gene TRBJ2-5. Specimen: blood T cells: a sorted CD56 or NKG2C T cell subset, CD4+ or CD8+ T cells, or bulk PBMC T cells (not recorded which). The clonotype originates from a man between 18 and 35 years old in good health. The CDR3 reads CATSRDGVAIVETQYF.